These 22 T cell receptor beta chains originate from one sample sequenced in a study of HIV-infected patients and healthy controls. Reverse transcription used around 500 ng RNA and constant-region primers for alpha and beta. Alpha and beta chain libraries were made separately by chain-specific third strand synthesis with multiplexing indices. TCRdb used MiXCR to reprocess the 5' RACE reads, holding one entry per CDR3 protein. This sample has roughly 3,900 distinct CDR3 sequences; 8% to 10% occur once, and the top ten carry approximately 18%. Antiretroviral therapy had run roughly three months, about 14 weeks, before follow-up blood collection. The repertoire came from unfractionated whole blood and reflected all unsorted peripheral T cells. This material consisted of blood, taken during antiretroviral therapy. The source of these receptors is an adult with HIV infection.

By sample fraction, this clonotype is medium-sized (0.01 to 0.1%). The J gene is TRBJ2-1, the V gene TRBV19, with 9 bases aligning to TRBD1. V dropped 8 bases and J dropped 0; count of bases not matched to a gene: 5. In germline, CDR1 is LNHDA, CDR2 SQIVND (reference sequence). CDR3 size: 15 residues. The CDR3 spells CASAEQGASYNEQFF. CDR3 DNA sequence: TGTGCCAGTGCCGAACAGGGGGCCTCCTACAATGAGCAGTTCTTC.

This clonotype showed up many times. The chain recombines TRBV2 with TRBJ1-3, with 7 positions matching TRBD1. The CDR3 has 15 residues. Germline CDR1 is SNHLY and CDR2 is FYNNEI. V was clipped by 6 bases and J by 0 bases; unmatched bases: 5. The CDR3 spells CASSPTGFSGNTIYF. The DNA for the CDR3 is TGTGCCAGCAGCCCGACAGGGTTCTCTGGAAACACCATATATTTT.

The V and J genes are TRBV20-1 and TRBJ2-1; 7 nucleotides match TRBD2. The V gene end was trimmed by 5 bases and the J gene end by 0 bases; junction bases not matched to a gene: 7. Germline CDR1 is DFQATT and CDR2 is SNEGSKA (reference sequence). The CDR3 totals 15 residues. CDR3: CSASSGGGSYNEQFF. The CDR3 nucleotides are TGCAGTGCTTCCAGTGGGGGGGGCTCCTACAATGAGCAGTTCTTC.

This clonotype showed up many times. The rearrangement links TRBV20-1 to TRBJ2-5, with 8 nucleotides matching TRBD2. CDR1 is DFQATT, CDR2 SNEGSKA, per germline (reference sequence). Trimming at V came to 6 bases and at J to 5 bases, leaving 11 bases not matched to a gene. This CDR3 is 14 amino acids long. The CDR3 nucleotides read TGCAGTGCACGCTTAGCGGGGCCGCGGGAGACCCAGTACTTC. This sequence encodes CSARLAGPRETQYF.

This chain uses TRBV6-5 with TRBJ1-6, with D hard to call. CDR1 and CDR2 from the germline V gene are MNHEY and SVGAGI. The CDR3 runs 16 residues. V lost 6 bases to trimming and J lost 7 bases, with 19 bases between them. This chain's CDR3 is CASSSDSRIINSPLHF. CDR3 sequence (DNA): TGTGCCAGCAGCTCGGACTCGCGCATAATCAATTCACCCCTCCACTTT.

This chain uses TRBV6-5 with TRBJ1-2; maybe TRBD1 (5 bases). Trimming shortened V by 2 bases and J by 2 bases, and 6 bases separated the two germline ends. Germline-derived CDR1 and CDR2 are MNHEY and SVGAGI. This CDR3 is 13 amino acids long. CDR3 in amino acids: CASSYGGNYGYTF. In DNA form, the CDR3 reads TGTGCCAGCAGTTACGGGGGGAACTATGGCTACACCTTC.

This clonotype was recorded at least ten times. This chain uses TRBV6-2 or TRBV6-3 with TRBJ1-2; possible D gene TRBD1, 5 bases. Germline V lookup: CDR1 MNHEY, CDR2 SVGEGT. The CDR3 is 15 amino acids. With 8 bases removed from V and 8 bases from J, the gap between germline ends came to 24 bases. The CDR3 DNA reads as TGTGCCAGCCACCCGACCTTCGTCGGGGCTGACGGCTACACCTTC. Translation gives CASHPTFVGADGYTF.

This clonotype is classed as medium-sized (0.01 to 0.1%). This chain links TRBV9 with TRBJ2-3; TRBD2 matches 7 bases. Trimming at V came to 0 bases and at J to 5 bases, leaving 6 bases not matched to a gene. The CDR3 covers 15 residues. Germline V gene sequence: CDR1 SGDLS, CDR2 YYNGEE. The CDR3 DNA follows: TGTGCCAGCAGCGTAGGAGCGGGGTCTGGAGATACGCAGTATTTT. Protein sequence: CASSVGAGSGDTQYF.

By sample fraction, this clonotype is medium-sized. The rearrangement links TRBV6-2 or TRBV6-3 to TRBJ2-1; D gene unclear. The germline V gene encodes CDR1 MNHEY and CDR2 SVGEGT. This CDR3 is 13 amino acids long. Trimming took 3 bases from V and 7 from J, leaving 10 bases between them. The CDR3 here is CASSYLRVNEQFF. Written as DNA, the CDR3 is TGTGCCAGCAGTTATTTGAGAGTTAATGAGCAGTTCTTC.

This clonotype is categorized as medium-sized. This chain links TRBV5-1 with TRBJ2-2; a possible D gene is TRBD2 (6 bases). Germline-derived CDR1 and CDR2 are SGHRS and YFSETQ. Trimming cost V 3 bases and J 0 bases, with 9 bases left between them. The CDR3 spans 15 residues. The CDR3 loop reads CASSSGGTNTGELFF. The CDR3 region has the DNA TGCGCCAGCAGCTCAGGCGGGACGAACACCGGGGAGCTGTTTTTT.

Sample share makes this clonotype medium-sized. The rearrangement uses TRBV29-1 and TRBJ2-3; no firm D call. The CDR3 spans 12 residues. Trimming shortened V by 7 bases and J by 0 bases, and 8 bases separated the two germline ends. CDR1 is SQVTM and CDR2 is ANQGSEA in the germline V gene. The CDR3 nucleotides are TGCAGCGAGAGGCCGAGCACAGATACGCAGTATTTT. It specifies CSERPSTDTQYF.

This clonotype is medium-sized within its sample. This sequence joins TRBV29-1 and TRBJ2-3; D remains ambiguous. CDR1 SQVTM and CDR2 ANQGSEA come from the germline V gene. Trimming stripped 4 bases from V and 0 bases from J, with 8 bases between. CDR3 length: 13 amino acids. In DNA, the CDR3 is TGCAGCGTTGTTCTGTCTAGCACAGATACGCAGTATTTT. This translates into CSVVLSSTDTQYF.

This clonotype was counted many times. This chain joins TRBV6-6 and TRBJ2-7; 12 positions agree with TRBD1. CDR1 is MNHNY and CDR2 is SVGAGI in the germline V gene (reference sequence). Trimming at V came to 7 bases and at J to 7 bases, leaving 8 bases not matched to a gene. This CDR3 is 14 amino acids long. CDR3 sequence reads: CASKSGTGGVEQYV. CDR3 in DNA: TGTGCCAGCAAATCCGGGACAGGGGGCGTAGAGCAGTACGTC.

By proportion, this clonotype is medium-sized. The rearrangement links TRBV7-7 to TRBJ2-5; the D gene is possibly TRBD2 (5 bases). Trimming left V 0 bases short and J 5 bases short, with 13 bases between. This CDR3 is built from 15 residues. Germline values: CDR1 SSHAT, CDR2 FNYEAQ (reference sequence). The CDR3 loop is CASSLAPGYGETQYF. The CDR3, as DNA: TGTGCCAGCAGCTTAGCGCCGGGGTACGGGGAGACCCAGTACTTC.

This clonotype is medium-sized by share. The chain employs TRBV20-1 and TRBJ1-5; D may be TRBD1 (5 bases). CDR3 length: 12 amino acids. V was clipped by 3 bases and J by 6 bases, with 9 bases between them. Germline V gene lookup returns CDR1 DFQATT and CDR2 SNEGSKA (reference sequence). CDR3 residues: CSASRGGQPQHF. As DNA, the CDR3 is TGCAGTGCTAGTCGGGGCGGTCAGCCCCAGCATTTT.

This clonotype was detected many times. The chain is built from TRBV5-5 and TRBJ1-6; unclear D gene. Germline loops: CDR1 SGHKS, CDR2 YYEKEE (reference sequence). This CDR3 contains 14 residues. V was pared by 5 bases and J by 0 bases, with 6 bases between. The CDR3 region is CASSPSSYNSPLHF. The DNA for the CDR3 is TGTGCCAGCAGTCCTAGCTCCTATAATTCACCCCTCCACTTT.

This clonotype qualifies as medium-sized. The chain joins TRBV13 to TRBJ2-2, with D uncertain. V was clipped by 1 base and J by 3 bases, with 3 bases between them. CDR1 and CDR2 (germline): PRHDT, FYEKMQ (reference sequence). The CDR3 is made up of 13 amino acids. The CDR3 reads CASSLEDTGELFF. CDR3 in DNA: TGTGCCAGCAGCTTAGAGGACACCGGGGAGCTGTTTTTT.

In this sample, this clonotype turned up many times. The rearrangement joins TRBV19 to TRBJ2-3; maybe TRBD2 (5 bases). The germline V gene has CDR1 LNHDA and CDR2 SQIVND (reference sequence). The CDR3 runs 15 residues. Deletions cut 1 base from V and 0 bases from J, with 8 bases between. The CDR3 here is CASSIVGSSTDTQYF. CDR3 nucleotides: TGTGCCAGTAGTATAGTGGGGAGTAGCACAGATACGCAGTATTTT.

This clonotype rates as medium-sized. V gene TRBV7-9 combines with J gene TRBJ2-3; TRBD2 matches at 9 bases. Germline V CDR1 and CDR2: SEHNR, FQNEAQ (reference sequence). Losses at the gene ends were 0 bases for V and 14 bases for J; bases not matched to a gene: 6. This CDR3 has 13 amino acids. CDR3 sequence reads: CASSLAGGLAWYF. In DNA form, the CDR3 reads TGTGCCAGCAGCTTAGCGGGGGGACTAGCTTGGTATTTT.

This clonotype is deemed medium-sized (0.01 to 0.1%). The V call is TRBV10-3, the J call TRBJ2-5; tentatively, D is TRBD1 (6 bases). This CDR3 contains 14 residues. The germline V gene encodes CDR1 ENHRY and CDR2 SYGVKD. Trimming took 3 bases from V and 2 from J, leaving 10 bases between them. The CDR3 nucleotides read TGTGCCATCAGTGATTCGACAGGACAAGAGACCCAGTACTTC. It encodes CAISDSTGQETQYF.

This clonotype was counted at least ten times. The chain carries TRBV3-2 and TRBJ1-6; the D call in the table, TRBD1, was not verified against the DNA. TRBV3-2 is annotated as a pseudogene. The CDR3 runs to 18 residues. This CDR3 is CASSQGHSGDCDNSPLHF. CDR3 nucleotides: TGTGCCAGCAGCCAAGGCCACTCAGGGGATTGCGATAATTCACCCCTCCACTTT.

Judged by abundance, this clonotype is medium-sized (0.01 to 0.1%). J is TRBJ2-5 and V is TRBV5-8, with D unresolved. CDR1 and CDR2 (germline): SGHTS, YDEGEE. The CDR3 totals 15 residues. The ends were cut back, 7 bases at V and 5 bases at J, with 21 bases in the middle. This CDR3 is CASLKRENSLETQYF. The CDR3 bases are TGTGCCAGCCTAAAACGTGAGAACAGTCTGGAGACCCAGTACTTC.